This TCR beta chain was sequenced for a study of early T cells in non-severe SARS-CoV-2 infection. Overall study: Sequencing was performed on bulk RNA from unsorted whole blood, leaving chains unpaired.

This clonotype was seen many times. The antigen remains undetermined. The ends lost 10 bases at V and 4 bases at J; junction bases unmatched: 6. The CDR3 has 13 amino acids. The germline V gene has CDR1 MNHNS and CDR2 SASEGT. Study-level findings and limits: In VDJdb matching, anti-spike CD8 responses were favored while private and CD4 specificities went missing.

Unique molecular identifiers were affixed to single, distinct cDNA molecules. In TCRdb, the 5' RACE reads were re-called with MiXCR into one record per CDR3 protein. This sample yields some 63,000 distinct CDR3 sequences, of which under 15% are seen a single time; approximately 4.8% belongs to the top ten. The sequenced material came from whole blood. The sequence derives from an adult who was a healthcare worker with PCR-confirmed SARS-CoV-2 infection or an uninfected control (not recorded which). J is TRBJ2-1 and V is TRBV6-1; 8 positions agree with TRBD2. The CDR3 here is CANSLAVYNEQFF. In nucleotides, the CDR3 is TGTGCCAACTCACTAGCGGTTTACAATGAGCAGTTCTTC.